This T cell receptor beta chain was obtained from a study of regulatory T cells in long-lasting Graves disease. Study-level results: Compared with new cases, persistent Graves' patients showed reduced TCR diversity.

Many counts were recorded for this clonotype. As yet, its antigen is unknown. Library construction for TCR beta used iRepertoire HTBI primers and Arm-PCR of CDR3 regions. MiXCR, run by TCRdb on the multiplex PCR reads, gives a single entry per CDR3 protein. The repertoire holds 400,000 to 500,000 distinct CDR3 sequences, with about 15% as singletons. CDR3 length: 19 residues. Germline-derived CDR1 and CDR2 are DFQATT and SNEGSKA (reference sequence). Unmatched junction bases numbered 17, after V lost 5 bases and J lost 0 bases. Time point meaning: newly diagnosed GD, antithyroid drugs for less than 3 months. RNA extracted from PBMCs served as the sequencing template. The patients were enrolled through endocrinology in Xi'an, China. From each patient, nine milliliters of peripheral blood was drawn and collected into an EDTA anticoagulant tube. This sample also appeared in a second study, on T cells in Graves' hyperthyroidism and ophthalmopathy. That paper adds: Patients aged 18 to 65 had newly diagnosed hyperthyroidism of under 2 months' duration.

The sequenced sample was peripheral blood mononuclear cells (PBMCs), obtained at new diagnosis, from a patient treated with antithyroid drugs. The chain employs TRBV20-1 and TRBJ2-1, with 9 nucleotides matching TRBD2. This clonotype originated in a woman aged 45 to 65 with Graves disease. In nucleotides, the CDR3 is TGCAGTGCTCCGCCTAATTGGCTAGCGGGGAGGGTCTCCTACAATGAGCAGTTCTTC. Protein product: CSAPPNWLAGRVSYNEQFF.